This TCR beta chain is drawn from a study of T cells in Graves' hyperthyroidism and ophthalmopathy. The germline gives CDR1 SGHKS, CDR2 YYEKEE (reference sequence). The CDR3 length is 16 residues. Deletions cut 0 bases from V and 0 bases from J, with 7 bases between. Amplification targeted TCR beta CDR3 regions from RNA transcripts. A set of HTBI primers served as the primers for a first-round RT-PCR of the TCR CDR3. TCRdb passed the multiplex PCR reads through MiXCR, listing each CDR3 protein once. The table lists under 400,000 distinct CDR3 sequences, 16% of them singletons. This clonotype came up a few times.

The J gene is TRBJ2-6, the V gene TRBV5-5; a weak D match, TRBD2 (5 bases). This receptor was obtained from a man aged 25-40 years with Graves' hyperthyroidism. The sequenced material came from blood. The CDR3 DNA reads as TGTGCCAGCAGCTTGGACAGCGGCTCTGGGGCCAACGTCCTGACTTTC. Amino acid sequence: CASSLDSGSGANVLTF.